This record concerns one TCR beta chain sequence. Its specificity is unknown. Trimming shortened V by 4 bases and J by 0 bases, and 10 bases separated the two germline ends. The germline CDR1 and CDR2 sequences are SNHLY and FYNNEI. The length of the CDR3 is 15 residues. This sample stems from a study of siplizumab effects on memory and regulatory T cells. Study results and caveats: No assignable naive or memory phenotype existed for roughly 80-97% of proliferating CD4+ or CD8+ clones. Proliferating siplizumab-cultured Tregs lacked confirmed suppressive function. Memory cells seemed less diverse than naive T cells, which also seemed major contributors to the alloresponse. Significantly reduced by siplizumab was the cumulative frequency of alloreactive sequences, namely those traceable to unstimulated CD4+ memory cells.

TCRdb keeps only in-frame clones here, not all; method: immunoSEQ multiplex PCR. The table includes about 91,000 clones, more than 85% detected once. This clonotype originated in a human donor in good health. The genes are TRBV2 and TRBJ1-5, with D unclear. Specimen: CD8+ T cells sorted from blood. The CDR3 DNA sequence: TGTGCCAGCAGTGCGGGCTTGTATAGCAATCAGCCCCAGCATTTT. Translation: CASSAGLYSNQPQHF.